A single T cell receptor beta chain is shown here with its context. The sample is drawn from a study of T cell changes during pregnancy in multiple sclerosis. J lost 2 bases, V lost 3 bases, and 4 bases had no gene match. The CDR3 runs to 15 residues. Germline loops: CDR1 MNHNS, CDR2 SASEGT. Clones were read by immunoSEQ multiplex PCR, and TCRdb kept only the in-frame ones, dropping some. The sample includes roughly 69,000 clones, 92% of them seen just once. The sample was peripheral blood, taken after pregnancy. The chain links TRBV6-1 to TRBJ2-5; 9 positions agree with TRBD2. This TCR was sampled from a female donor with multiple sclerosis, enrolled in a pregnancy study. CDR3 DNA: TGTGCCAGCAGTGATCAGCTAGCGGGGCAAGAGACCCAGTACTTC. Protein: CASSDQLAGQETQYF.